Listed below are T cell receptor beta chains from one sample, sequenced in a study of metastatic and nonmetastatic thyroid tumors. TCRdb redid the clone calls on the PCR reads using MiXCR. Of about 23,000 clones listed, around 21% are singletons. The source material was blood. The receptors were gathered from a female donor with papillary thyroid cancer or a benign thyroid nodule (not recorded which). Some clones in this sample may be carry-over from other donors' samples. The CDR3 runs from the conserved cysteine through the conserved F or W. The D gene is left open where the match is weak. The size field is filled for only some rows; it gives once, few, many or a size class.

j_call	d_call	v_call	clone_size	cdr3_aa	cdr3_nt
TRBJ2-7	.	TRBV3-1	many	CASSQGGHSYEQYF	TGTGCCAGCAGCCAAGGGGGACACTCCTACGAGCAGTACTTC
TRBJ2-1	TRBD2	TRBV27	many	CASRAGLGGYNEQFF	TGTGCCAGCAGGGCGGGGCTGGGGGGGTACAATGAGCAGTTCTTC
TRBJ1-2	.	TRBV20-1	medium-sized	CSARSGGGYTF	TGCAGTGCTAGATCGGGTGGTGGCTACACCTTC
TRBJ2-3	.	TRBV5-1	many	CASSPRWGTASTDTQYF	TGCGCCAGCAGCCCCCGATGGGGGACTGCTAGCACAGATACGCAGTATTTT
TRBJ2-3	.	TRBV6-2/TRBV6-3	medium-sized	CASSHGMSTDTQYF	TGTGCCAGCAGCCATGGGATGAGCACAGATACGCAGTATTTT
TRBJ2-5	TRBD1	TRBV5-4	many	CASSHRTGDNQETQYF	TGTGCCAGCAGCCATAGGACAGGGGATAACCAAGAGACCCAGTACTTC
TRBJ2-5	TRBD2	TRBV4-1	few	CASSQGTSGGGQETQYF	TGCGCCAGCAGCCAAGGGACTAGCGGGGGGGGACAAGAGACCCAGTACTTC
TRBJ2-3	TRBD1	TRBV11-1	many	CASSPRDSPQVDTQYF	TGTGCCAGCAGCCCAAGGGACAGTCCCCAGGTAGATACGCAGTATTTT
TRBJ2-3	.	TRBV19	many	CASTRNPTTDTQYF	TGTGCCAGTACCAGGAACCCTACCACAGATACGCAGTATTTT
TRBJ2-3	TRBD2	TRBV7-8	many	CASSPASGRATDTQYF	TGTGCCAGCAGCCCCGCTAGCGGGAGGGCCACAGATACGCAGTATTTT
TRBJ2-3	.	TRBV14	.	CASIHTLRPDTQYF	TGTGCCAGCATCCACACGTTGCGGCCAGATACGCAGTATTTT
TRBJ2-1	TRBD2	TRBV12-3/TRBV12-4	many	CASSPPYGAGGYNEQFF	TGTGCCAGCAGCCCACCGTATGGGGCGGGGGGCTACAATGAGCAGTTCTTC
TRBJ2-1	.	TRBV24-1	few	CAASDTATGQGHEQFF	TGTGCCGCCAGTGATACTGCAACGGGGCAGGGTCATGAGCAGTTCTTC
TRBJ1-5	.	TRBV7-2	many	CASSFRTGDQPQHF	TGTGCCAGCAGCTTTCGGACTGGAGATCAGCCCCAGCATTTT
TRBJ2-5	.	TRBV18	many	CASSPKGTGTVQETQYF	TGTGCCAGCTCACCAAAAGGCACCGGGACGGTACAAGAGACCCAGTACTTC
TRBJ1-3	TRBD1	TRBV28	many	CASGQGLGNTIYF	TGTGCCAGCGGACAGGGGCTTGGAAACACCATATATTTT
TRBJ1-4	.	TRBV7-9	many	CASSPPGTREGEKLFF	TGTGCCAGCAGCCCGCCCGGGACACGAGAGGGTGAAAAACTGTTTTTT
TRBJ2-3	TRBD2	TRBV7-3	.	CASSPLVLAGTDTQYF	TGTGCCAGCAGCCCTCTGGTTCTAGCGGGAACAGATACGCAGTATTTT
TRBJ2-2	.	TRBV25-1	many	CASSEFNTGELFF	TGTGCCAGCAGTGAATTTAACACCGGGGAGCTGTTTTTT
TRBJ2-2	TRBD1	TRBV7-3	many	CASSLCTQRQGSTGELFF	TGTGCCAGCAGCTTATGCACCCAGCGACAGGGCAGCACCGGGGAGCTGTTTTTT
TRBJ2-1	.	TRBV5-1	many	CASSNNEASNEQFF	TGCGCCAGCAGCAACAATGAGGCTAGCAATGAGCAGTTCTTC
TRBJ1-3	.	TRBV5-8	many	CASSFGRAGNTIYF	TGTGCCAGCAGCTTCGGCAGGGCTGGAAACACCATATATTTT
TRBJ2-1	TRBD2	TRBV7-3	.	CASSFLKLAGEHNEQFF	TGTGCCAGCAGCTTTCTTAAACTAGCGGGAGAGCACAATGAGCAGTTCTTC
TRBJ2-7	.	TRBV28	few	CASKRQGSSYEQYF	TGTGCCAGCAAAAGACAAGGAAGCTCCTACGAGCAGTACTTC
TRBJ1-3	TRBD1	TRBV7-9	medium-sized	CASSLVDRDSYSGNTIYF	TGTGCCAGCAGCTTAGTCGACAGGGACTCCTACTCTGGAAACACCATATATTTT
TRBJ2-1	TRBD2	TRBV20-1	.	CSAATGSAGGTEQFF	TGCAGCGCGGCCACCGGGTCAGCGGGAGGTACTGAGCAGTTCTTC